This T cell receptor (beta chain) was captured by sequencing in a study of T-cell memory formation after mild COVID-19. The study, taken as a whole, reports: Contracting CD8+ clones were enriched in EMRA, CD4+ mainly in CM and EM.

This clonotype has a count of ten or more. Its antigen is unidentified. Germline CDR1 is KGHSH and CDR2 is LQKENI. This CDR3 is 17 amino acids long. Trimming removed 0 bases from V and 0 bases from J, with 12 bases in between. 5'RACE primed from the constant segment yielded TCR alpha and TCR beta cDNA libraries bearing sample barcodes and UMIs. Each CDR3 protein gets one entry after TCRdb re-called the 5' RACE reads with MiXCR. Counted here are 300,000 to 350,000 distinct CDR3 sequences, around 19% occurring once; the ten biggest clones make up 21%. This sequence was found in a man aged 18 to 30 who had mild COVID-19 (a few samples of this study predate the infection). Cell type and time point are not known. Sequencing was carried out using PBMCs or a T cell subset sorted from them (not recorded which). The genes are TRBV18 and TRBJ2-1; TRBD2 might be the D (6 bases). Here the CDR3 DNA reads TGTGCCAGCTCACCACCGGGACTTTCGAGCTCCTACAATGAGCAGTTCTTC. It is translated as CASSPPGLSSSYNEQFF.